The next 21 T cell receptor beta chains were all read from a single sample in a study of vaccination and CD4 T cells after COVID-19. Their antigens remain unidentified. An Oncomine TCR Beta short-read assay was used to sequence the DNA from cultured CD4+ T cells. TCRdb used MiXCR to reprocess the PCR reads, holding one entry per CDR3 protein. Counted here are about 15,000 distinct CDR3 sequences, 45% to 60% occurring once; the ten biggest clones make up approximately 12%. Treatment described: approximately nine-day PBMC culture with coronavirus spike peptide pools or control peptides (ViraFEST assay). Sequenced input: CD4+ T cells from blood, cultured in vitro. The receptors here all came from a human donor who had recovered from COVID-19.

The chain recombines TRBV12-3 or TRBV12-4 with TRBJ2-5; possibly TRBD2 for D (5 bases). Deletions cut 4 bases from V and 7 bases from J, with 13 bases between. This CDR3 spans 13 amino acids. In DNA form, the CDR3 reads TGTGCCAGCAGTTACAGCGGTCGAGCGACCCAGTACTTC. Protein: CASSYSGRATQYF.

The chain employs TRBV27 and TRBJ1-5; D not certain. Trimming removed 2 bases from V and 3 bases from J, with 14 bases in between. Germline values: CDR1 MNHEY, CDR2 SMNVEV (reference sequence). The CDR3 spans 16 residues. The CDR3 DNA reads TGTGCCAGCAGTTTAGGAGGCGTCCAAACCAATCAGCCCCAGCATTTT. It translates to CASSLGGVQTNQPQHF.

In its sample, this clonotype was seen once. The CDR3 here is CASSPRGTGGGKNIQYF. The CDR3 DNA follows: TGTGCCAGCAGCCCCAGAGGGACAGGGGGAGGAAAAAACATTCAGTACTTC. The rearrangement joins TRBV7-2 to TRBJ2-4, with TRBD1 identical over 11 bases. V lost 5 bases to trimming and J lost 4 bases; unmatched junction nucleotides: 10. This CDR3 contains 17 residues. Germline V gene data show CDR1 as SGHTA and CDR2 as FQGNSA.

This chain links TRBV19 with TRBJ1-5, with D unresolved. Germline loops: CDR1 LNHDA, CDR2 SQIVND (reference sequence). The V gene lost 4 bases and the J gene lost 2 bases, with 12 bases spanning the gap. There are 15 residues in the CDR3. The CDR3 DNA reads TGTGCCAGTAGTAATACACCGGCGGGCAATCAGCCCCAGCATTTT. This encodes CASSNTPAGNQPQHF.

The chain carries TRBV6-2 or TRBV6-3 and TRBJ2-3, with D perhaps assigned TRBD1 or TRBD2 (5 bases each). This CDR3 spans 15 amino acids. In germline, CDR1 is MNHEY, CDR2 SVGEGT. V shed 2 bases and J shed 3 bases, with 12 bases lying between them. The CDR3 here is CASSYEGKSTDTQYF. CDR3 in DNA: TGTGCCAGCAGTTACGAGGGGAAATCGACAGATACGCAGTATTTT.

The chain employs TRBV9 and TRBJ1-6, with 7 bases fitting TRBD1. Germline CDR1 and CDR2: SGDLS and YYNGEE. The CDR3 has 15 residues. Trimming at V came to 0 bases and at J to 9 bases, leaving 6 bases not matched to a gene. The CDR3 sequence is CASSVEAGGSSPLHF. The CDR3 coding sequence is TGTGCCAGCAGCGTAGAAGCAGGGGGAAGTTCACCCCTCCACTTT.

As DNA, the CDR3 is TGTGCCAGCAGCCAATTTCAAAAGGGAAGGGGTGAAGCTTTCTTT. Its translation is CASSQFQKGRGEAFF. This chain joins TRBV14 and TRBJ1-1; tentative D call: TRBD1 (5 bases). Looked up from germline, CDR1 is SGHDN and CDR2 is FVKESK. The CDR3 runs to 15 residues. V was shortened by 2 bases and J by 7 bases, with 17 bases between the two germline ends.

The genes are TRBV20-1 and TRBJ2-3; 14 nucleotides align to TRBD2. V shed 6 bases and J 3 bases; nucleotides not matched to a gene: 8. From germline, CDR1 is DFQATT and CDR2 SNEGSKA (reference sequence). The CDR3 is 16 residues long. Here the CDR3 reads CSASGLAGVGTDTQYF. The DNA of the CDR3 is TGCAGTGCCTCGGGACTAGCGGGAGTGGGGACAGATACGCAGTATTTT.

The chain couples TRBV2 to TRBJ2-5, with a tentative D call TRBD2 (5 bases). V was clipped by 6 bases and J by 5 bases, with 22 bases between them. Germline lookup yields CDR1 SNHLY and CDR2 FYNNEI. This CDR3 spans 16 amino acids. CDR3 coding DNA: TGTGCCAGCAGATTTCCCCGGGGAACTCCAAGTGAGACCCAGTACTTC. This gives the protein CASRFPRGTPSETQYF.

This chain joins TRBV18 and TRBJ2-1, with a weak D call TRBD2 (6 bases). CDR3 size: 15 residues. Germline V gene sequence: CDR1 KGHSH, CDR2 LQKENI. Deletions cut 0 bases from V and 4 bases from J, with 10 bases between. CDR3 region: CASSPPEGRYNEQFF. The CDR3 DNA is TGTGCCAGCTCACCACCGGAGGGCCGTTACAATGAGCAGTTCTTC.

In its sample, this clonotype was seen a few times. This chain links TRBV6-1 with TRBJ1-3; possible D gene TRBD1, 6 bases. Per the germline V gene, CDR1 is MNHNS and CDR2 is SASEGT. The CDR3 runs to 16 residues. Trimming pared 7 bases from V and 0 bases from J, leaving 16 bases between. CDR3 DNA: TGTGCCAGCACCGCACAGGGAGTGATCTCTGGAAACACCATATATTTT. Amino acid sequence: CASTAQGVISGNTIYF.

This chain connects TRBV20-1 to TRBJ1-1, with 10 bases matching TRBD1. Germline assignment: CDR1 DFQATT and CDR2 SNEGSKA (reference sequence). The CDR3 is 16 amino acids. The V segment lost 0 bases and the J segment 4 bases; nucleotides outside the gene matches: 8. CDR3 nucleotides: TGCAGTGCTAGAGAAATGGGGACAGGGGTCGGCACTGAAGCTTTCTTT. It translates to CSAREMGTGVGTEAFF.

This chain joins TRBV5-1 and TRBJ1-1; D possibly corresponds to TRBD1 (5 bases). Trimming stripped 2 bases from V and 7 bases from J, with 15 bases between. Germline V CDR1 and CDR2: SGHRS, YFSETQ. The CDR3 is 14 amino acids. The CDR3 DNA reads TGCGCCAGCAGCTTTGTTGAGGGGAGTATTGAAGCTTTCTTT. This gives the protein CASSFVEGSIEAFF.

The genes are TRBV9 and TRBJ2-1; D gene ambiguous. V lost 2 bases to trimming and J lost 2 bases, with 5 bases between them. Germline CDR1 SGDLS, CDR2 YYNGEE. There are 13 residues in the CDR3. CDR3 DNA: TGTGCCAGCAGCGTCGGCACCTACAATGAGCAGTTCTTC. This codes for CASSVGTYNEQFF.

This chain links TRBV12-3 or TRBV12-4 with TRBJ2-3; D perhaps matches TRBD2 (6 bases). V gave up 4 bases and J gave up 2 bases, with 10 bases separating them. The CDR3 has 14 residues. DNA of the CDR3: TGTGCCAGCAGTTGGGACTGGACCACAGATACGCAGTATTTT. It encodes CASSWDWTTDTQYF.

The chain carries TRBV20-1 and TRBJ1-1; 8 bases are a match to TRBD1. V lost 0 bases, J lost 1 base, and 1 base stayed unmatched. This CDR3 has 14 residues. The V gene's germline CDR1 is DFQATT and CDR2 SNEGSKA (reference sequence). In nucleotides, the CDR3 is TGCAGTGCTAGAGAGGGGACAGGGAACACTGAAGCTTTCTTT. The encoded protein is CSAREGTGNTEAFF.

The chain carries TRBV19 and TRBJ1-5; D unclear. Trimming took 9 bases from V and 0 from J, leaving 15 bases between them. Germline CDR1 reads LNHDA; CDR2 reads SQIVND (reference sequence). The CDR3 spans 15 residues. This CDR3 is CASRRGLYSNQPQHF. In nucleotides, the CDR3 is TGTGCCAGCCGCCGGGGTTTATATAGCAATCAGCCCCAGCATTTT.

In this sample, this clonotype turned up a few times. The chain recombines TRBV6-1 with TRBJ1-6, with 8 bases identical to TRBD1. J lost 6 bases, V lost 5 bases, and 9 bases had no gene match. The germline gives CDR1 MNHNS, CDR2 SASEGT. This CDR3 comprises 16 residues. CDR3 protein: CASSPGRDRSNSPLHF. The CDR3 nucleotides are TGTGCCAGCAGTCCCGGCCGGGACAGGAGTAATTCACCCCTCCACTTT.

The CDR3 region is CASSSRDRGNVGPNSPLHF. The CDR3 region has the DNA TGTGCCAGCAGCTCCCGGGACAGGGGAAATGTTGGCCCTAATTCACCCCTCCACTTT. V gene TRBV7-8 combines with J gene TRBJ1-6, with 10 bases fitting TRBD1. CDR3 length: 19 amino acids. V dropped 4 bases and J dropped 6; count of bases not matched to a gene: 15. Germline V lookup: CDR1 SGHVS, CDR2 FQNEAQ.

The rearrangement links TRBV29-1 to TRBJ2-2; 11 bases are a match to TRBD2. The length of the CDR3 is 14 residues. Germline V lookup: CDR1 SQVTM, CDR2 ANQGSEA. J lost 6 bases, V lost 6 bases, and 6 bases had no gene match. The CDR3 is CSVGASGGPGELFF. CDR3 in DNA: TGCAGCGTCGGGGCTAGCGGGGGGCCCGGGGAGCTGTTTTTT.

The chain uses TRBV15 and TRBJ1-1; weak D call: TRBD1 (5 bases). Trimming took off 0 bases at V and 10 bases at J, with 12 bases between the two ends. The CDR3 is 13 residues long. Germline V CDR1 and CDR2: LNHNV, YYDKDF (reference sequence). CDR3 coding DNA: TGTGCCACCAGCAGAGAACTCGGGGGGGGAGCTTTCTTT. Protein sequence: CATSRELGGGAFF.